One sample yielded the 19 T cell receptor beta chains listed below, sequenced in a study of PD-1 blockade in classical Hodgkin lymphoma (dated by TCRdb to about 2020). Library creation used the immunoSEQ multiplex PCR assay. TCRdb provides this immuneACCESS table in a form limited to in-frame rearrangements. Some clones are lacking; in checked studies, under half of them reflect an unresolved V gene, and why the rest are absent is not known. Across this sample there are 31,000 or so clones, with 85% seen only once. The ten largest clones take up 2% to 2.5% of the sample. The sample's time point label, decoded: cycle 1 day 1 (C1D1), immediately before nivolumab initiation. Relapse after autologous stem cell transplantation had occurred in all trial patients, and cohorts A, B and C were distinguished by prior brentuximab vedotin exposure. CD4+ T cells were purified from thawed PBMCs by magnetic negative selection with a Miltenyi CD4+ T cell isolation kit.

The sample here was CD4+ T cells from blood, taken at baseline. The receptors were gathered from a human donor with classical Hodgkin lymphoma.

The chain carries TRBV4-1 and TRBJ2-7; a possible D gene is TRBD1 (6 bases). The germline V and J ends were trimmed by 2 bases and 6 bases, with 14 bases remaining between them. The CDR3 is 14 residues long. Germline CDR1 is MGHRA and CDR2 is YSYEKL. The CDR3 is CASSQPGRTAEQYF. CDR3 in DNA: TGCGCCAGCAGCCAACCCGGGCGGACAGCCGAGCAGTACTTC.

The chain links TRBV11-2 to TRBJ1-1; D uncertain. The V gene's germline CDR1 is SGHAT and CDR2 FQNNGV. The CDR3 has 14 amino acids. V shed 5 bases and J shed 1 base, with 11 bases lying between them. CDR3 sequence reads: CASSPLKANTEAFF. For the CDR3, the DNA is TGTGCCAGCAGCCCGCTGAAGGCGAACACTGAAGCTTTCTTT.

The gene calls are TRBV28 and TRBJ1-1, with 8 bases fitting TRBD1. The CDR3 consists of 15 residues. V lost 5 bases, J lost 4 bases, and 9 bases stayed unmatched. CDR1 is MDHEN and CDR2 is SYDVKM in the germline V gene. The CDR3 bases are TGTGCCAGCAGTCCTAACAGGGGGTTTGGCACTGAAGCTTTCTTT. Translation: CASSPNRGFGTEAFF.

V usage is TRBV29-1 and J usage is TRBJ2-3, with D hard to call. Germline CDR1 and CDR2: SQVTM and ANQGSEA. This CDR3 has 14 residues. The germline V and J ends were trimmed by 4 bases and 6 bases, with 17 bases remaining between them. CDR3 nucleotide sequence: TGCAGCGTTGTAGTCTCGTGGGGTGCGGATACGCAGTATTTT. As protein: CSVVVSWGADTQYF.

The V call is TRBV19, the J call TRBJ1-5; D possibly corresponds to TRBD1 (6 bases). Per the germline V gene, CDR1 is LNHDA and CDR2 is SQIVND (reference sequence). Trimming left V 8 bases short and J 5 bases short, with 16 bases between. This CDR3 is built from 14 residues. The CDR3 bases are TGTGCCAGTTCAGACAGGACCAGGGATCAGCCCCAGCATTTT. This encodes CASSDRTRDQPQHF.

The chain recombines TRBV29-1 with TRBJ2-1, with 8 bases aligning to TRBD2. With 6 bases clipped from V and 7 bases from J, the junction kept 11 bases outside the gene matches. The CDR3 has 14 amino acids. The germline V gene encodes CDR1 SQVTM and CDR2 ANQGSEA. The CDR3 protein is CSVQGLAGLNEQFF. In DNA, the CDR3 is TGCAGCGTCCAAGGGTTAGCGGGATTAAATGAGCAGTTCTTC.

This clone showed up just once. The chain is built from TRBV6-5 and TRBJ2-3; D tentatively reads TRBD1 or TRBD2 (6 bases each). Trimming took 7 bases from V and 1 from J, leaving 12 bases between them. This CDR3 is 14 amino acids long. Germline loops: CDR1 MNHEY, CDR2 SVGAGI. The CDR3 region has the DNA TGTGCCAGCACGTGGAGGGGGGGCACAGATACGCAGTATTTT. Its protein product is CASTWRGGTDTQYF.

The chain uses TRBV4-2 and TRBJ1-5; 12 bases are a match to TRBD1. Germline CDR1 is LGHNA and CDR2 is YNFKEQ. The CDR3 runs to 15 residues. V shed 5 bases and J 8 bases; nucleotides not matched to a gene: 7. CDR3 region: CASSLMGQGAEPQHF. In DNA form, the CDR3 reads TGTGCCAGCAGCTTAATGGGACAGGGGGCGGAGCCCCAGCATTTT.

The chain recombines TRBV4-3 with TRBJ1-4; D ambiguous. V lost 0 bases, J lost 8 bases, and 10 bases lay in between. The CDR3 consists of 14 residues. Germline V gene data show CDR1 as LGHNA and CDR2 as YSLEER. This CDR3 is CASSQEWFWEKLFF. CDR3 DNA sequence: TGCGCCAGCAGCCAAGAGTGGTTTTGGGAAAAACTGTTTTTT.

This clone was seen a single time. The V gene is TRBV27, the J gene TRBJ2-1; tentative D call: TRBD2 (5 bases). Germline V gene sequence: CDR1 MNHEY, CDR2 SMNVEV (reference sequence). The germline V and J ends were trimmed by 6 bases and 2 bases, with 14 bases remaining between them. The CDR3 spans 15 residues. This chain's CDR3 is CASRTSGAAYNEQFF. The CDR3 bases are TGTGCCAGCAGGACGAGCGGAGCGGCCTACAATGAGCAGTTCTTC.

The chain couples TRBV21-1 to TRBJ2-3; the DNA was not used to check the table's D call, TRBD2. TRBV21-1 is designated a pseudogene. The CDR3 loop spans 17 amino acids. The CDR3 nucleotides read TGTGCCAGCAGCAATAGACTAGCGGGGGGGGCGTTAGATACGCAGTATTTT. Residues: CASSNRLAGGALDTQYF.

The CDR3 sequence: CASSVLAGGRETQYF. In DNA form, the CDR3 reads TGCGCCAGCAGTGTCCTAGCGGGGGGTAGGGAGACCCAGTACTTC. The chain has TRBV10-2 and TRBJ2-5, with 11 nucleotides matching TRBD2. V shed 4 bases and J 5 bases; nucleotides not matched to a gene: 6. The CDR3 runs to 15 residues. Germline V CDR1 and CDR2: WSHSY, SAAADI.

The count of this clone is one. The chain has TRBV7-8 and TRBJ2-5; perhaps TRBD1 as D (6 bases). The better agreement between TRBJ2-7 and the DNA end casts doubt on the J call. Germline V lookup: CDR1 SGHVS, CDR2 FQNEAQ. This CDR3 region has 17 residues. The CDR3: CASSLARLGTSSYEQYF. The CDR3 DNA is TGTGCCAGCAGCTTAGCGCGATTGGGGACAAGCTCCTACGAGCAGTACTTC.

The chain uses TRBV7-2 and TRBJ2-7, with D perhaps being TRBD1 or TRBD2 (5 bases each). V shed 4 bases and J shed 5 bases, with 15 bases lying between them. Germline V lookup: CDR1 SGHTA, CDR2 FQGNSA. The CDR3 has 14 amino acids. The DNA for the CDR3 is TGTGCCAGCAGCTGGGACGGAGGCGGCAACGAGCAGTACTTC. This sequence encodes CASSWDGGGNEQYF. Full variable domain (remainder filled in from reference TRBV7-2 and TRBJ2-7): GAGVSQSPSNKVTEKGKDVELRCDPISGHTALYWYRQSLGQGLEFLIYFQGNSAPDKSGLPSDRFSAERTGGSVSTLTIQRTQQEDSAVYLCASSWDGGGNEQYFGPGTRLTVT.

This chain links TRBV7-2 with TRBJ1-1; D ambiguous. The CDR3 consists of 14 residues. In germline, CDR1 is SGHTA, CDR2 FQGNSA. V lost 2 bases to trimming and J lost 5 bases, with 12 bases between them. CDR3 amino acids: CASSLNPLGTEAFF. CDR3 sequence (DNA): TGTGCCAGCAGCTTAAATCCCCTGGGGACTGAAGCTTTCTTT.

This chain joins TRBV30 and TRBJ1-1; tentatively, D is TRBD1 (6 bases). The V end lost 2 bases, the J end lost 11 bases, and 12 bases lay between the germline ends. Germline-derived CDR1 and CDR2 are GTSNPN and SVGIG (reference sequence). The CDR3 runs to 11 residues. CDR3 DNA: TGTGCCTGGAGTCCCTCAGGGGACGCTTTCTTT. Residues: CAWSPSGDAFF.

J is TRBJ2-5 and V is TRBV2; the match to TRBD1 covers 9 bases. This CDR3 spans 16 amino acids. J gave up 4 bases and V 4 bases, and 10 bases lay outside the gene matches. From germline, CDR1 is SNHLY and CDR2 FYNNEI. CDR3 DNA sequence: TGTGCCAGCAGTGCGGAGAAGGGACAGGGCAGAGAGACCCAGTACTTC. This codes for CASSAEKGQGRETQYF.

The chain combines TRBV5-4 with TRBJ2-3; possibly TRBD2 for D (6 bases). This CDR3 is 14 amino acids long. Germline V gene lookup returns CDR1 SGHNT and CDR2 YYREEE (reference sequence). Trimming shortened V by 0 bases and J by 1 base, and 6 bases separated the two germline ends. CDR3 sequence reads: CASSLGGGTDTQYF. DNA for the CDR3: TGTGCCAGCAGCTTGGGCGGGGGCACAGATACGCAGTATTTT.

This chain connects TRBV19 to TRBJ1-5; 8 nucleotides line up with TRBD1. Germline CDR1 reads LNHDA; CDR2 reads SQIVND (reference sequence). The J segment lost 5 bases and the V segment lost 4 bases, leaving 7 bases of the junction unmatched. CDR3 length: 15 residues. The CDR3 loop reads CASSTQDRGHQPQHF. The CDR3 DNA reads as TGTGCCAGTAGTACCCAAGACAGGGGCCATCAGCCCCAGCATTTT.